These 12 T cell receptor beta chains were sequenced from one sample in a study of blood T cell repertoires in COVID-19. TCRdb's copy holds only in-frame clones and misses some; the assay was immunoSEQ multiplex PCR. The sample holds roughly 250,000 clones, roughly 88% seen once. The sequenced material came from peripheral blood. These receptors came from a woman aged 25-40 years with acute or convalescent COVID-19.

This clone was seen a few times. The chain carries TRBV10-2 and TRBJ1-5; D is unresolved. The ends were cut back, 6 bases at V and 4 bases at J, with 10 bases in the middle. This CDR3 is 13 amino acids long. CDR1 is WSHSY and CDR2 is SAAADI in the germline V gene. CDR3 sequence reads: CASSWGENQPQHF. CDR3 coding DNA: TGCGCCAGCAGCTGGGGAGAAAATCAGCCCCAGCATTTT.

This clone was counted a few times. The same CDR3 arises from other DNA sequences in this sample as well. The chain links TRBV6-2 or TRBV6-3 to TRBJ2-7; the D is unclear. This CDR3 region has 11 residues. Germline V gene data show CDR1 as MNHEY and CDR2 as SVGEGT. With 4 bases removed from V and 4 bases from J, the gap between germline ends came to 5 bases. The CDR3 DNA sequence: TGTGCCAGCAGTTCCACTTACGAGCAGTACTTC. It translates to CASSSTYEQYF.

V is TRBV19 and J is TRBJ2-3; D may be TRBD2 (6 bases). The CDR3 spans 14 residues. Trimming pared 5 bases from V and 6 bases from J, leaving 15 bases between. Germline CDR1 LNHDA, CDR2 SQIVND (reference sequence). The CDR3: CASSPPGRGDTQYF. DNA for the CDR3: TGTGCCAGTAGTCCACCCGGGAGAGGTGATACGCAGTATTTT. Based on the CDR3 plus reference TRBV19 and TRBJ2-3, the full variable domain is DGGITQSPKYLFRKEGQNVTLSCEQNLNHDAMYWYRQDPGQGLRLIYYSQIVNDFQKGDIAEGYSVSREKKESFPLTVTSAQKNPTAFYLCASSPPGRGDTQYFGPGTRLTVL.

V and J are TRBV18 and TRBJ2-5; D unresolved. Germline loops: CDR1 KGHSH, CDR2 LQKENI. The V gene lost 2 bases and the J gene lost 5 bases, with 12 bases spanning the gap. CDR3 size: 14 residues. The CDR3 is CASSPWRTPETQYF. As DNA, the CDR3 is TGTGCCAGCTCACCATGGAGAACCCCCGAGACCCAGTACTTC.

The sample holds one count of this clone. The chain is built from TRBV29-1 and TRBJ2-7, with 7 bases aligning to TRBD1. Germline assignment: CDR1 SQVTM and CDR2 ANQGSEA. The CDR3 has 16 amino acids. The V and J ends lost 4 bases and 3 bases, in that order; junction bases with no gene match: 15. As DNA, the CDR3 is TGCAGCGTTGTGCAAGGGGGACAGTCGCTTCGCTACGAGCAGTACTTC. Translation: CSVVQGGQSLRYEQYF.

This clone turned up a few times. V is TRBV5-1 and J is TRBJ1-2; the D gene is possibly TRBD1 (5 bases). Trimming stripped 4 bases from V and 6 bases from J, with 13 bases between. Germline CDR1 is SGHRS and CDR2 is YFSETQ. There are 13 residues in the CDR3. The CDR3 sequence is CASSPQTGDGYTF. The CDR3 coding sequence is TGCGCCAGCAGCCCACAAACAGGAGATGGCTACACCTTC. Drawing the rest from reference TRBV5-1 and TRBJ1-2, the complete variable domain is KAGVTQTPRYLIKTRGQQVTLSCSPISGHRSVSWYQQTPGQGLQFLFEYFSETQRNKGNFPGRFSGRQFSNSRSEMNVSTLELGDSALYLCASSPQTGDGYTFGSGTRLTVV.

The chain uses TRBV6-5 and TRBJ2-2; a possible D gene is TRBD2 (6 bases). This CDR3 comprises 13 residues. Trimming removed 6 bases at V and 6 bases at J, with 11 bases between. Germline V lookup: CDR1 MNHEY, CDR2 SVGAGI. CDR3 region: CASRQGLAGELFF. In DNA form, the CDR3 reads TGTGCCAGCAGGCAGGGACTGGCCGGGGAGCTGTTTTTT.

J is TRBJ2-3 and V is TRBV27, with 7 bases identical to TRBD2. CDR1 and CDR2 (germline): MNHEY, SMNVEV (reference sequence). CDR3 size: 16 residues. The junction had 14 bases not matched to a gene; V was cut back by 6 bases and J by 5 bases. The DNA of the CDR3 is TGTGCCAGCAGACCACTAGCGTCCTTCAGGGTAGATACGCAGTATTTT. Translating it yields CASRPLASFRVDTQYF.

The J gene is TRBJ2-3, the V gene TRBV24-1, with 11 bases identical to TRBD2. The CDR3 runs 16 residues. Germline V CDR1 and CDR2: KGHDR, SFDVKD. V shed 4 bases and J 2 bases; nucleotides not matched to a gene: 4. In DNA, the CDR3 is TGTGCCACCAGTGACAGACTAGCGGGGTTCACAGATACGCAGTATTTT. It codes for CATSDRLAGFTDTQYF.

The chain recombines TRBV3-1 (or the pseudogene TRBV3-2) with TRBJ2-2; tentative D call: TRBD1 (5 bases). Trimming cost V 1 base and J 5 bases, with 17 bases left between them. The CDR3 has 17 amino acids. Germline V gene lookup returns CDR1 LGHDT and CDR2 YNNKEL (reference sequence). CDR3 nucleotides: TGTGCCAGCAGCCAAGCGACAGAACGGCTGGGTACCGGGGAGCTGTTTTTT. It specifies CASSQATERLGTGELFF.

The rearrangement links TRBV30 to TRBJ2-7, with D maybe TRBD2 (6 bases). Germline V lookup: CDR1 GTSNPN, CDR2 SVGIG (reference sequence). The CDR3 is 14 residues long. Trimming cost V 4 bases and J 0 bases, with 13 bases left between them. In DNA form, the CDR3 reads TGTGCCTGGATGCCGCCTAGCGTCTCCTACGAGCAGTACTTC. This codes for CAWMPPSVSYEQYF.

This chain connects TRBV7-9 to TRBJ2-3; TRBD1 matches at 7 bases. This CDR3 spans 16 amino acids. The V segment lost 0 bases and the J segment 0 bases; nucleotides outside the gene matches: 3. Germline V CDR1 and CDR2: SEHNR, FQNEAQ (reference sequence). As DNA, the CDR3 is TGTGCCAGCAGCTTAGCAGGGGGCTTTAGCACAGATACGCAGTATTTT. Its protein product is CASSLAGGFSTDTQYF.